Listed below are T cell receptor gamma chains from one sample, sequenced in a study of human gamma delta and Vdelta1 T cells. Their specific antigens are unknown. TCRdb re-processed the PCR reads via CATT. Found here are about 5,100 gamma-chain clones, 32% of them singletons; the top ten hold less than 3.5%. The material sequenced was Vdelta1 gamma-delta T cells from blood grown in culture (DOT cells). These receptors were obtained from a human donor in good health. The CDR3 runs from the conserved cysteine through the conserved F or W. The order of the fields is V gene, CDR3 protein.

TRGV2	CATWDGRRVQGVAYYKKLF
TRGV10	CAAWVVSNYYKKLF
TRGV8	CATRGKGYYKKLF
TRGV8	CATWDWSDWIKTF
TRGV5	CATWVYYYKKLF
TRGV5	CATWDRLFYYKKLF
TRGV9	CALWESYKKLF
TRGV3	CATWDRLGKEVF
TRGV5	CATWDSLRNYYKKLF
TRGV4	CATWDAGYYKKLF
TRGV4	CATWGDYYKKLF
TRGV2	CATWDAPDYYKKLF
TRGV9	CALWEMPSFRNYKKLF
TRGV4	CATWDGRWGDWIKTF
TRGV5	CATWPTYYKKLF
TRGV4	CATWNYYKKLF
TRGV4	CATWENRSTTYYKKLF
TRGV8	CATWSTPSGDWIKTF
TRGV4	CATWDPGNYYKKLF
TRGV5	CATWDRSDYKKLF
TRGV2	CATWDVVSSDWIKTF
TRGV9	CALWEVVQELGKKIKVF
TRGV9	CALWEVQVGFYYKKLF
TRGV3	CATWDGTHSSSDWIKTF
TRGV4	CATWDTNYYKKLF
TRGV3	CATWDRLYYKKLF
TRGV4	CATWEGVYYKKLF
TRGV4	CATWIPTLYYKKLF
TRGV4	CATWDGPGSDWIKTF
TRGV5	CATWEKGGESSDWIKTF
TRGV4	CATWGQRNKKLF
TRGV9	CALWETNYYKKLF
TRGV5	CATWDSAGDWIKTF
TRGV10	CAAWDYRNYYKKLF
TRGV3	CATWDQAWFYYKKLF
TRGV5	CATWDTAWYKKLF